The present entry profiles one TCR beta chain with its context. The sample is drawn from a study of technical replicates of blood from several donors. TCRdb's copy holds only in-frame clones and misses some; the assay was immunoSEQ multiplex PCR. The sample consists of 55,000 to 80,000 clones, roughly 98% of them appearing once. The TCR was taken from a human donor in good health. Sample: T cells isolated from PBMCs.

CDR3 residues: CASSVTGGEETQYF. The CDR3 DNA reads TGTGCCAGCAGCGTCACAGGGGGTGAGGAGACCCAGTACTTC. The chain recombines TRBV9 with TRBJ2-5; 8 bases are a match to TRBD1. The CDR3 length is 14 residues. The junction had 5 bases not matched to a gene; V was cut back by 2 bases and J by 5 bases. Germline loops: CDR1 SGDLS, CDR2 YYNGEE.